This T cell receptor (beta chain) was found in a study of blood T cell repertoires in COVID-19. Study overall: Collection of acute and convalescent COVID-19 samples took place in the United States, Italy and Spain. Sources were T cells, B-cell-depleted T cells, or PBMCs; the material itself was cDNA or gDNA.

Original processing methods: Estimated nucleated cell counts came from reference gene primer amplification. Method: immunoSEQ multiplex PCR; TCRdb's copy keeps in-frame clones and lacks some. V and J calls and clone size are copied from that table; D and trimming were computed from the DNA. This sample yields about 110,000 clones, of which around 64% are seen a single time; less than 2% belongs to the top ten. CDR1 SGHRS and CDR2 YFSETQ come from the germline V gene. Trimming at V came to 0 bases and at J to 6 bases, leaving 8 bases not matched to a gene. CDR3 size: 15 residues. The sample comprised peripheral blood. This chain connects TRBV5-1 to TRBJ1-1; TRBD1 agrees at 7 bases. The TCR comes from a woman in her thirties or forties with acute or convalescent COVID-19. The CDR3 DNA sequence: TGCGCCAGCAGCTTGGGACAGGGCGCCTTGTCTGAAGCTTTCTTT. Protein sequence: CASSLGQGALSEAFF.